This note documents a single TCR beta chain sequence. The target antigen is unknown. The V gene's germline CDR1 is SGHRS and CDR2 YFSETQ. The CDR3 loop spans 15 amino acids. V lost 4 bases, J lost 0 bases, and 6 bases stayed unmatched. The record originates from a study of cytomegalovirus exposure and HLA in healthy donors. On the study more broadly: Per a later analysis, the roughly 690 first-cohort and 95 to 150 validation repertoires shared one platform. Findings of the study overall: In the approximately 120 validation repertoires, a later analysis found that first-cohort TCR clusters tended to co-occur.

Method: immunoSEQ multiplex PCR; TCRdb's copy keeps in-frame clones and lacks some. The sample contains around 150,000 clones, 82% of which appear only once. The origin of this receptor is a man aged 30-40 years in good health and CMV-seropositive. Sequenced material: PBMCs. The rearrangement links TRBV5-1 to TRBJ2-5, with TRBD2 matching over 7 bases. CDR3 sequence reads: CASSAVGTNQETQYF. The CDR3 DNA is TGCGCCAGCAGCGCAGTTGGGACTAACCAAGAGACCCAGTACTTC.